The entry below describes one T cell receptor (beta chain). No antigen is known for it. This specimen comes from a study of T cell responses to AZD1222 COVID-19 vaccine. The CDR3 extends over 17 amino acids. Germline V gives CDR1 SGHAT, CDR2 FQNNGV. Trimming pared 1 base from V and 2 bases from J, leaving 17 bases between. Assay: immunoSEQ multiplex PCR; the TCRdb copy retains only in-frame clones and omits some. This sample yields 130,000 or so clones, of which just over 85% are seen a single time; roughly an eighth belongs to the top ten. The study, taken as a whole, reports: A rise in Spike-specific TCR breadth and depth followed two AZD1222 doses. Seropositive at baseline were only six AZD1222 recipients. White British people made up most donors, females outnumbered males, and clonal diversity was possibly underestimated.

This chain links TRBV11-2 with TRBJ1-2; possibly TRBD1 for D (5 bases). The sample in question was peripheral blood, obtained on day 0 of AZD1222 vaccination. The sequence was collected from an adult in good health. The CDR3 sequence: CASSLAGGIGANYGYTF. The CDR3 bases are TGTGCCAGCAGCTTAGCGGGGGGGATAGGGGCCAACTATGGCTACACCTTC.